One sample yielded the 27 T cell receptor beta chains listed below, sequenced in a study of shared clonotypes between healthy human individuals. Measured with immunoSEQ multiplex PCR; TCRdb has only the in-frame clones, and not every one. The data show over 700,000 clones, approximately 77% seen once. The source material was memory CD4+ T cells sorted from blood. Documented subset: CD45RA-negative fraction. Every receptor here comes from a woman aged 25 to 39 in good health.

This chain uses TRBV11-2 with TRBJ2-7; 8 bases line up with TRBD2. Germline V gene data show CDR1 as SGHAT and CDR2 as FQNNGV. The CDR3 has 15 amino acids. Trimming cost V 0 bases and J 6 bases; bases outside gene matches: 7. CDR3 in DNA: TGTGCCAGCAGCTTAGATCAAGCGGGAGTATCCGAGCAGTACTTC. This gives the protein CASSLDQAGVSEQYF.

CDR3 coding DNA: TGCAGCGTTGCAGGGACAGAGGAAAAACTGTTTTTT. Its protein product is CSVAGTEEKLFF. The chain has TRBV29-1 and TRBJ1-4; 7 bases are a match to TRBD1. The CDR3 sequence is 12 residues long. The J segment lost 8 bases and the V segment lost 4 bases, leaving 4 bases of the junction unmatched. The V gene's germline CDR1 is SQVTM and CDR2 ANQGSEA.

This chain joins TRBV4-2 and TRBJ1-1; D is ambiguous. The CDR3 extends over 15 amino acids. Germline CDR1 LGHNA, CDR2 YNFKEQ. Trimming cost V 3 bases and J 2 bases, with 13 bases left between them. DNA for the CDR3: TGTGCCAGCAGCCATATCGCGGGGATAAACACTGAAGCTTTCTTT. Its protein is CASSHIAGINTEAFF.

CDR3 sequence reads: CASRPPTGPIYGYTF. In DNA form, the CDR3 reads TGTGCCAGCAGACCTCCGACAGGGCCCATCTATGGCTACACCTTC. The J gene is TRBJ1-2, the V gene TRBV28, with 7 bases fitting TRBD1. Trimming removed 6 bases from V and 4 bases from J; junction bases left unmatched: 11. CDR1 and CDR2 from the germline V gene are MDHEN and SYDVKM. The CDR3 is 15 residues long.

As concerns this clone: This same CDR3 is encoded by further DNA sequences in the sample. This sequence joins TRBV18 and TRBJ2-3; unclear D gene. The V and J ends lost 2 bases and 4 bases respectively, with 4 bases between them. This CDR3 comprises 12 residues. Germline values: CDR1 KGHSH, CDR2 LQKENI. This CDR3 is CASSPRADTQYF. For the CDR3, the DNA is TGTGCCAGCTCACCAAGGGCAGATACGCAGTATTTT.

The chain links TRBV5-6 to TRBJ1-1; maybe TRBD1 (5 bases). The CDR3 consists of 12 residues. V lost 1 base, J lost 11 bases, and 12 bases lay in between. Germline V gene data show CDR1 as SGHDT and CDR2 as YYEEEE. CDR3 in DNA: TGTGCCAGCAGCTTGCAACAGGTTGGGGCTTTCTTT. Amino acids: CASSLQQVGAFF.

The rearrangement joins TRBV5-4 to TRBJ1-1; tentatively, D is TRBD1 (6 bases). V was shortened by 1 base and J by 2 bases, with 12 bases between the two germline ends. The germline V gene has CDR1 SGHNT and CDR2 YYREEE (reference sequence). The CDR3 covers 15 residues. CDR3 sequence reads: CASSLPGARNTEAFF. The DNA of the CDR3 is TGTGCCAGCAGCTTGCCAGGGGCGAGAAACACTGAAGCTTTCTTT.

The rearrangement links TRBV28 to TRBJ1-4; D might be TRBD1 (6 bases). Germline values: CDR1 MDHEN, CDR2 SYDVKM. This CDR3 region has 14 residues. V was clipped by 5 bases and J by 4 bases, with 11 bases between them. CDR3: CASSTGQINEKLFF. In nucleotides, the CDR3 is TGTGCCAGCAGTACCGGACAGATTAATGAAAAACTGTTTTTT.

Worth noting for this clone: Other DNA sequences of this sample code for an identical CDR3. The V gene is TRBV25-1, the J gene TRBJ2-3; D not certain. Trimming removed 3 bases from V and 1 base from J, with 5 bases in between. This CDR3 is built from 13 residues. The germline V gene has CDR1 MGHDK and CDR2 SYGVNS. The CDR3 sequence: CASSDLGTDTQYF. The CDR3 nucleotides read TGTGCCAGCAGTGATCTAGGCACAGATACGCAGTATTTT.

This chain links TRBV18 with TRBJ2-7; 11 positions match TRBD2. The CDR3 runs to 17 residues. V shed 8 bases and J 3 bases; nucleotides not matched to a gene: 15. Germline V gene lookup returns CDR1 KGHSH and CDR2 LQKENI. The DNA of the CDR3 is TGTGCCAGCGCAAGGACCGGTGGGACTAGCGGAAACTACGAGCAGTACTTC. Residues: CASARTGGTSGNYEQYF.

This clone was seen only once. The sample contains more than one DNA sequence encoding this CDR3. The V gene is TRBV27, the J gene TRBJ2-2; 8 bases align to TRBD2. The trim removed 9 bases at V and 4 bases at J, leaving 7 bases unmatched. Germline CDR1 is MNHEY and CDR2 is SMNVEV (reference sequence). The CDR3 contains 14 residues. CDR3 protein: CASTGTSGTGELFF. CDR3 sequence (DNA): TGTGCCAGTACCGGGACTAGTGGCACCGGGGAGCTGTTTTTT.

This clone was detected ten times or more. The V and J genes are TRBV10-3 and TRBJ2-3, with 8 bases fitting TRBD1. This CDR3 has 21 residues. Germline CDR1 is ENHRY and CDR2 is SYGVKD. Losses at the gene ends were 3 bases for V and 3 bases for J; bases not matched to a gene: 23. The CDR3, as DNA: TGTGCCATCAGTGATGCCAAGGGACACAGGGGGACCGGTGGGTCTACAGATACGCAGTATTTT. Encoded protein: CAISDAKGHRGTGGSTDTQYF.

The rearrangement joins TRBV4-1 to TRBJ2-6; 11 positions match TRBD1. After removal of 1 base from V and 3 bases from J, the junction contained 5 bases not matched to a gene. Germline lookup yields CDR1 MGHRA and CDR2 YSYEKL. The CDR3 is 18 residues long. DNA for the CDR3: TGCGCCAGCAGCCAAGTAGGACAGGGGGCACTTGGGGCCAACGTCCTGACTTTC. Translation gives CASSQVGQGALGANVLTF.

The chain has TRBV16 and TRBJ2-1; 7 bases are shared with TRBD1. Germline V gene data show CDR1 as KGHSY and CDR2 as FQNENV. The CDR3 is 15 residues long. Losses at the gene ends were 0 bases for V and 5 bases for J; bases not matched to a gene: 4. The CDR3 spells CASSQSGQANNEQFF. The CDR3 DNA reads TGTGCCAGCAGCCAATCTGGACAGGCGAACAATGAGCAGTTCTTC.

The CDR3: CASSLKGAGGTEAFF. The CDR3 DNA reads TGTGCCAGCAGCTTAAAAGGCGCTGGGGGCACTGAAGCTTTCTTT. V usage is TRBV7-9 and J usage is TRBJ1-1; TRBD1 might be the D (5 bases). V gave up 2 bases and J gave up 4 bases, with 14 bases separating them. CDR3 length equals 15 residues. Per the germline V gene, CDR1 is SEHNR and CDR2 is FQNEAQ (reference sequence).

The CDR3 DNA is TGTGCCACCCAAACGCGGGAGGCAGGTGATACGCAGTATTTT. This encodes CATQTREAGDTQYF. J is TRBJ2-3 and V is TRBV16; 8 bases line up with TRBD2. The CDR3 contains 14 residues. The junction had 12 bases not matched to a gene; V was cut back by 10 bases and J by 6 bases. Germline V CDR1 and CDR2: KGHSY, FQNENV.

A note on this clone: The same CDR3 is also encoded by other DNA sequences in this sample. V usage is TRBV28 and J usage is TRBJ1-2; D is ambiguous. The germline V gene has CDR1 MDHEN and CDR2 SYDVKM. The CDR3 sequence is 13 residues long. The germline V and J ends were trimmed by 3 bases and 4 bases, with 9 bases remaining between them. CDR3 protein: CASSFKKSYGYTF. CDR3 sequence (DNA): TGTGCCAGCAGTTTTAAAAAGTCCTATGGCTACACCTTC.

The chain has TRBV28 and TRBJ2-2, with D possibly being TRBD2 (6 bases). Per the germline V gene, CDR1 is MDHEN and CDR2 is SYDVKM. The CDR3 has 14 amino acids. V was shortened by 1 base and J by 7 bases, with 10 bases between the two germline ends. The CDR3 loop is CASSLSGGGGELFF. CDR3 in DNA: TGTGCCAGCAGTTTATCCGGGGGAGGCGGGGAGCTGTTTTTT.

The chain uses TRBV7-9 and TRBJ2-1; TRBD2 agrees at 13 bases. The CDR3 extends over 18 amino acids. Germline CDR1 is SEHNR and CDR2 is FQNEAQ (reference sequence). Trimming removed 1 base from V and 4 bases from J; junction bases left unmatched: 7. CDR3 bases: TGTGCCAGCAGCTTAGACCGGACTAGCGGGAGTAGTTACAATGAGCAGTTCTTC. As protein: CASSLDRTSGSSYNEQFF.

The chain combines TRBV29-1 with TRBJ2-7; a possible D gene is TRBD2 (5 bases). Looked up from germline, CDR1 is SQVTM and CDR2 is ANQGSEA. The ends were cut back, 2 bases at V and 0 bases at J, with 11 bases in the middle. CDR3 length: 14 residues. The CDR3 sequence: CSVERGAGSYEQYF. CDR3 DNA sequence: TGCAGCGTTGAACGGGGTGCGGGCTCCTACGAGCAGTACTTC.

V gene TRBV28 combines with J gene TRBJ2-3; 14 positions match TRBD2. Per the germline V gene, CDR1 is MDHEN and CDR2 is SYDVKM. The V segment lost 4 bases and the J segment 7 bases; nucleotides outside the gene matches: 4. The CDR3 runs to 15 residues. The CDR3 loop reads CASSSGTSGSYTQYF. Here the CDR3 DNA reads TGTGCCAGCAGTTCCGGGACTAGCGGGAGCTATACGCAGTATTTT.

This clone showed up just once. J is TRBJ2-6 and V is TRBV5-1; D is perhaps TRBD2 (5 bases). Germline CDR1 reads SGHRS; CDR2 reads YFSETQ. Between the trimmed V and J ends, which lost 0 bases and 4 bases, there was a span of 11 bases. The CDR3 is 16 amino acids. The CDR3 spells CASSLAPGSGANVLTF. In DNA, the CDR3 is TGCGCCAGCAGCTTGGCCCCGGGATCCGGGGCCAACGTCCTGACTTTC.

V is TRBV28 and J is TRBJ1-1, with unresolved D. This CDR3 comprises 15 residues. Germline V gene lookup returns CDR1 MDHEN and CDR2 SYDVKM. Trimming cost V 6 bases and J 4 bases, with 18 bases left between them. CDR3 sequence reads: CASSPDRVLGTEAFF. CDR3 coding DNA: TGTGCCAGCAGCCCTGACCGGGTTCTGGGCACTGAAGCTTTCTTT.

The chain's CDR3 is CASSQEKASGRVNEQFF. CDR3 coding DNA: TGTGCCAGCAGCCAAGAAAAGGCTAGCGGGAGGGTTAATGAGCAGTTCTTC. The chain has TRBV4-2 and TRBJ2-1; 12 nucleotides align to TRBD2. After removal of 0 bases from V and 7 bases from J, the junction contained 7 bases not matched to a gene. The CDR3 loop spans 17 amino acids. Germline CDR1 LGHNA, CDR2 YNFKEQ.

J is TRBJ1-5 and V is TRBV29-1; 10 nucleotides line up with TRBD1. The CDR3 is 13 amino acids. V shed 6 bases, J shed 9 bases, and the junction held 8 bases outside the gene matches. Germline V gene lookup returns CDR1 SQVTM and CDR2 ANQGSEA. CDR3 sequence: CSVKGQGSGPQHF. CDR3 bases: TGCAGCGTAAAGGGACAGGGGTCGGGGCCCCAGCATTTT.

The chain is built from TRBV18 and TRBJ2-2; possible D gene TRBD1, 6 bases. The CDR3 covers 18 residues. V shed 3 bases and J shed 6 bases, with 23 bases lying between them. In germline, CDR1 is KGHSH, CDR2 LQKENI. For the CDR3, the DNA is TGTGCCAGCTCACCGACAATAGGACCCGGACAGTCCTCCGGGGAGCTGTTTTTT. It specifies CASSPTIGPGQSSGELFF.

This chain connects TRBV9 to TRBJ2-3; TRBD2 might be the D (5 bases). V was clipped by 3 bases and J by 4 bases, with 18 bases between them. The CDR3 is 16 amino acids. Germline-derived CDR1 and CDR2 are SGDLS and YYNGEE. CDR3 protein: CASSAPSSLRSDTQYF. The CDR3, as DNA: TGTGCCAGCAGCGCCCCTAGCTCCCTCAGGTCAGATACGCAGTATTTT.